This T cell receptor beta chain was recovered during a study of T cells after yellow fever vaccination (dated by TCRdb to between 2017 and 2020). Turning to the overall study: The SMART-Seq v4 Ultra Low Input RNA kit was used to prepare libraries from fractions with low cell numbers. To track T-cell clones before and after primary and booster YFV17D yellow fever vaccination, bulk TCR alpha and beta repertoires were sequenced longitudinally. Two healthy male donors, one aged 18 to 29 and one aged 30 to 40 years, made up the cohort. Bulk PBMC replicates and cell subsets were isolated from blood drawn at multiple timepoints before and after both primary and secondary immunization.

From the germline V gene (reference sequence), CDR1 is LGHDT and CDR2 is YNNKEL. The CDR3 goes from the cysteine to the phenylalanine over 14 residues. The DNA shown is the 42-base CDR3, in frame from base 1. V and J are truncated by 4 bases and 7 bases respectively, leaving an intervening sequence of 14 bases. In this sample, this clonotype turned up many times. It has no known antigen specificity. Base qualities are missing; no much larger clone stands one base away. TCR cDNA was synthesized by 5'RACE template switching, which introduced a universal primer site and unique molecular identifiers. Priming of cDNA synthesis was performed from both the TCR alpha and TCR beta constant segments. Two PCR steps were used to amplify libraries, with sample barcodes and sequencing adapters being added in the second step. Sequencing of libraries was performed on Illumina HiSeq 2500 (2x100 bp) or NovaSeq (2x150 bp). The authors' analysis ran thus. Demultiplexing of reads and collapsing into UMI consensus sequences were performed with MIGEC, and V(D)J alignment was carried out with MiXCR. Clonotypes responding to the vaccine were identified with edgeR on replicate PBMC samples, with the criteria of FDR below 0.01 and a log2 fold change above 5 up to day 15. CD4 or CD8 identity was assigned to each bulk clonotype according to whether the clonotype was present at higher abundance in the sequenced CD4 repertoire or the sequenced CD8 repertoire. TCRdb reprocessing: public reads trimmed at Q25 with fastp, clones called with MiXCR, in-frame beta chains kept. Identical CDR3 protein sequences are pooled into one entry, listed with their most common genes and DNA. TCRdb, not the original authors, processed these V and J calls. The sample table holds over 100,000 distinct CDR3 sequences, of which roughly 8.4% were seen once. The ten largest account for around 25% of the sample.

What the work shows at the level of the full study, not this receptor alone: Most clones expanded after primary vaccination (almost 97% of CD4 and 88% of CD8) were re-detected after the booster, suggesting that broad memory maintenance occurred. The secondary T-cell response was weaker than the primary response but faster, peaking on day 5 instead of day 15. A small fraction of clonotypes showed up in both the CD4 and CD8 compartments, probably as a result of convergent recombination. Computational filtering was needed because FACS-sorted repertoires could contain abundant contaminating clonotypes from the bulk population. The study included only a couple of donors, which limits how far the findings can be generalized.

In light of the paper, this sample's treatment or condition label describes: live attenuated yellow fever vaccine strain. A standard Ficoll-Paque protocol was used to isolate PBMCs from peripheral blood. Dynabeads CD4 and CD8 positive selection kits were used to isolate the CD4 and CD8 T-cell fractions. TriZol was used to extract RNA from bulk PBMCs, from CD4 and CD8 fractions, and from dextramer-positive and dextramer-negative fractions. This clonotype was sampled from a man aged 30 to 45 who received the YFV17D yellow fever vaccine. Sequences were derived from CD8+ T cells sorted from PBMCs, sampled 45 days after the yellow fever booster vaccination. The V and J segments used are TRBV3-1 and TRBJ2-1; the D segment may tentatively be TRBD1 or TRBD2, each giving 5 matched bases. The CDR3 here reads CASSPSGPANEQFF. The sequenced DNA is TGTGCCAGCAGCCCCTCGGGACCAGCGAATGAGCAGTTCTTC.